This TCR beta chain was sequenced in a study of T cells in Graves' hyperthyroidism and ophthalmopathy. Study-level points and caveats: The majority of expanded thyroid clonotypes above 0.001 also appeared in blood.

CDR1 is SGHDT and CDR2 is YYEEEE in the germline V gene. V was trimmed by 5 bases and J by 10 bases, leaving 10 bases between them. CDR3 size: 12 residues. Template material for amplifying TCR beta CDR3 regions consisted of RNA transcripts. Researchers ran a first-round RT-PCR on the TCR CDR3 using the HTBI primer set. TCRdb reprocessed the multiplex PCR reads via MiXCR and lists one record per CDR3 protein. The sample yields about 560,000 distinct CDR3 sequences, around 15% seen once. Regarding this clonotype: Antigen: not known.

The chain uses TRBV5-6 and TRBJ1-6; the D gene is possibly TRBD1 (5 bases). This TCR derives from a woman under 30 with Graves' hyperthyroidism. The sequencing input was blood. This CDR3 reads CASRGDGSPLHF. CDR3 nucleotides: TGTGCCAGCAGGGGGGACGGGTCACCCCTCCACTTT.